The following is a T cell receptor (beta chain) sequence with its context. Antigen specificity is unknown. The data originate from a study of cytomegalovirus exposure and HLA in healthy donors. Study-level findings and limits: By HLA locus, TCR association rates varied in a later analysis, with DRB1 showing the most and HLA-C the fewest. The likely explanation for a cluster of highly shared sequence variants was sequencing artifact. HLA alleles showed associations with roughly 17,000 TCR beta sequences in a later analysis, at a 0.05 false discovery rate.

Germline lookup yields CDR1 MDHEN and CDR2 SYDVKM. Between the trimmed V and J ends, which lost 5 bases and 8 bases, there was a span of 19 bases. CDR3 length: 15 residues. The PCR ran on 60 Vbeta and 13 Jbeta primers. Sequencing was performed with immunoSEQ multiplex PCR; in TCRdb, only in-frame clones are kept and a portion is missing. The data show some 120,000 clones, about 66% seen once. This TCR came from a man aged 30 to 45 in good health and CMV-seropositive. The source material was PBMCs. The chain is built from TRBV28 and TRBJ1-5; TRBD1 might be the D (5 bases). Here the CDR3 reads CASSPSTTGVEPQHF. The CDR3 DNA follows: TGTGCCAGCAGTCCTTCAACGACGGGGGTGGAGCCCCAGCATTTT. Complete variable domain (other parts from reference TRBV28 and TRBJ1-5): DVKVTQSSRYLVKRTGEKVFLECVQDMDHENMFWYRQDPGLGLRLIYFSYDVKMKEKGDIPEGYSVSREKKERFSLILESASTNQTSMYLCASSPSTTGVEPQHFGDGTRLSIL.